These T cell receptor beta chains were read from a single sample in a study of monozygotic twins with inflammatory bowel disease. TCRdb reprocessed the 5' RACE reads and stores each CDR3 protein as one record, lacking DNA. This sample's table has 200,000 to 250,000 distinct CDR3 sequences. The material sequenced was blood. The receptor source for this set is a human donor with ulcerative colitis or Crohn's disease, or a healthy co-twin of an affected twin (not recorded which). Both conserved end residues are part of each CDR3.

V: TRBV10-3; J: TRBJ2-1; CDR3: CAIRSLAGPYNEQFF
V: TRBV7-7; J: TRBJ1-5; CDR3: CASSSAQEARDQPQHF
V: TRBV12-3/TRBV12-4; J: TRBJ2-7; CDR3: CASSFRGVEQYF
V: TRBV11-2; J: TRBJ1-6; CDR3: CASSPRGGGSNSPLHF
V: TRBV7-9; J: TRBJ1-3; CDR3: CASSYSGNTIYF
V: TRBV5-1; J: TRBJ2-7; CDR3: CASSLGGASTYEQYF
V: TRBV28; J: TRBJ2-6; CDR3: CASRGLGGANVLTF
V: TRBV20-1; J: TRBJ1-5; CDR3: CSAQKGLSAGLNQPQHF
V: TRBV7-2; J: TRBJ1-1; CDR3: CASSRQATVNTEAFF
V: TRBV7-8; J: TRBJ2-3; CDR3: CASSLDRGRDTQYF
V: TRBV9; J: TRBJ1-2; CDR3: CASSRGDGYTF
V: TRBV7-8; J: TRBJ2-1; CDR3: CASNPTGSYSYNEQFF
V: TRBV7-2; J: TRBJ1-2; CDR3: CASSFRTRDYGYTF
V: TRBV20-1; J: TRBJ2-1; CDR3: CSSSGGAYNEQFF
V: TRBV6-1; J: TRBJ1-1; CDR3: CASSPPVALTVKHTEAFF
V: TRBV7-6; J: TRBJ2-1; CDR3: CASSLGQGIETEQFF